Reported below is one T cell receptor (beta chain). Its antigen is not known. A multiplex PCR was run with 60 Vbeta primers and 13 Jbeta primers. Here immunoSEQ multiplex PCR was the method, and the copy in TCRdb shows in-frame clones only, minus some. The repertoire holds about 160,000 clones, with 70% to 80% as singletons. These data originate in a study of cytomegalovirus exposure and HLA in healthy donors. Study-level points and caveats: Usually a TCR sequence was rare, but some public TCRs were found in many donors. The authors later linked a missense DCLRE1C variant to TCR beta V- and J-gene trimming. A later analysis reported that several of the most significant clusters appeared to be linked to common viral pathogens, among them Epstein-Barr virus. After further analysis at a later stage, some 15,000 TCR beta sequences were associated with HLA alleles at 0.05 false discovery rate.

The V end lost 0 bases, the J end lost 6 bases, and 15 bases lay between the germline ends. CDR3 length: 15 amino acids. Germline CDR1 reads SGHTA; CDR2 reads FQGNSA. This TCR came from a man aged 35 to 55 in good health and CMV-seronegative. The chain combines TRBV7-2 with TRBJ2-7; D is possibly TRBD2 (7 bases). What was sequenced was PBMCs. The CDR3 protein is CASSLAGGAGGEQYF. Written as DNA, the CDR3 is TGTGCCAGCAGCTTAGCGGGGGGGGCTGGTGGCGAGCAGTACTTC.